The rows below give T cell receptor beta chains drawn from one sample of a study of shared clonotypes between healthy human individuals. Clones were read by immunoSEQ multiplex PCR, and TCRdb kept only the in-frame ones, dropping some. Seen here are some 2,500,000 clones, 93% observed once, and the top ten hold 0.35% to 0.45%. The sample was naive CD4+ T cells from PBMCs. These receptors came from a man in his late teens or twenties in good health. Some clones in this sample may be carry-over from other donors' samples. CDR3s include the opening cysteine and the closing phenylalanine or tryptophan. A D gene is named only where the DNA matches it firmly. Rows may omit the clone size; those that give it use once, few, many or a size class.

j_call,clone_size,v_call,d_call,cdr3_nt,cdr3_aa
TRBJ2-1,-,TRBV5-1,-,TGCGCCAGCAGCTTGGCCCCCTTTCTGGACAATGAGCAGTTCTTC,CASSLAPFLDNEQFF
TRBJ1-2,-,TRBV5-1,TRBD1,TGCGCCAGCAGCTTACGGCCAACGACAGGGAACTATGGCTACACCTTC,CASSLRPTTGNYGYTF
TRBJ2-4,-,TRBV6-1,-,TGTGCCAGCAGTGGGGGACCGCTAGCCAAAAACATTCAGTACTTC,CASSGGPLAKNIQYF
TRBJ1-2,-,TRBV5-1,-,TGCGCCAGCAGCGGGGCACGGGACTATGGCTACACCTTC,CASSGARDYGYTF
TRBJ1-1,-,TRBV6-6,TRBD1,TGTGCCAGCAGTGACAGGGGTGGATATGGGACTGAAGCTTTCTTT,CASSDRGGYGTEAFF
TRBJ2-3,-,TRBV2,TRBD1,TGTGCCAGCAGGCAAGACAGGGGAGATACGCAGTATTTT,CASRQDRGDTQYF
TRBJ1-3,-,TRBV7-7,TRBD1,TGTGCCAGCAGCCCTTCCGAGGGACAGCTCTCTGGAAACACCATATATTTT,CASSPSEGQLSGNTIYF
TRBJ2-5,-,TRBV19,-,TGTGCCAGTAGTATCCAGGAGGGGACCCAGTACTTC,CASSIQEGTQYF
TRBJ1-2,-,TRBV28,-,TGTGCCAGCAGCCGGGGGGTTGCTGATGGCTACACCTTC,CASSRGVADGYTF
TRBJ1-4,-,TRBV7-9,TRBD1,TGTGCCAGCAGCTCCCGGAGGACAGGGGAAGCAACTAATGAAAAACTGTTTTTT,CASSSRRTGEATNEKLFF
TRBJ2-5,-,TRBV10-3,TRBD2,TGTGCCATCAGTGAGAGAGGTTCCGGAGGCCTAGCGGGAGCCGAGACCCAGTACTTC,CAISERGSGGLAGAETQYF
TRBJ2-2,-,TRBV13,-,TGTGCCAGCAGCCTCTTTACCGGGGAGCTGTTTTTT,CASSLFTGELFF
TRBJ2-4,-,TRBV6-1,-,TGTGCCAGCAGTAACGGGCCGCGTTACATTCAGTACTTC,CASSNGPRYIQYF
TRBJ1-3,-,TRBV28,-,TGTGCCAGCAGTTTAACGAGAAACACCATATATTTT,CASSLTRNTIYF
TRBJ2-7,-,TRBV28,-,TGTGCCAGTCATGGACGGGGCACATACGAGCAGTACTTC,CASHGRGTYEQYF
TRBJ1-5,-,TRBV2,TRBD1,TGTGCCAGCAGTGGTCTACAGGGGTTAGGGCCCCAGCATTTT,CASSGLQGLGPQHF
TRBJ1-1,-,TRBV15,-,TGTGCCACCAGCAGAGTGGTCTCAACAGGGTTCACTGAAGCTTTCTTT,CATSRVVSTGFTEAFF
TRBJ1-5,-,TRBV9,-,TGTGCCAGCAGCGCGACTGCGAATAGCAATCAGCCCCAGCATTTT,CASSATANSNQPQHF
TRBJ2-5,-,TRBV29-1,TRBD2,TGCAGCGTTGGGCTAGCGGGAGGGCGAGAGACCCAGTACTTC,CSVGLAGGRETQYF
TRBJ2-1,-,TRBV13,TRBD2,TGTGCCAGCAGCCCCACTAGCGGGGCCAATGAGCAGTTCTTC,CASSPTSGANEQFF
TRBJ2-2,-,TRBV5-8,TRBD2,TGTGCCAGCAGCTTGCTAGCGGGAGTTTTGGTCCCCGGGGAGCTGTTTTTT,CASSLLAGVLVPGELFF
TRBJ2-1,-,TRBV28,-,TGTGCCAGCAGTTTAGGTAGCGGCTACAATGAGCAGTTCTTC,CASSLGSGYNEQFF
TRBJ2-6,-,TRBV19,TRBD2,TGTGCCAGTAGTCCCCGGGGCGGGAGGAACTCTGGGGCCAACGTCCTGACTTTC,CASSPRGGRNSGANVLTF
TRBJ2-7,-,TRBV6-5,TRBD1,TGTGCCAGCAGAATGGGACAGGGCTCCTACGAGCAGTACTTC,CASRMGQGSYEQYF
TRBJ2-1,-,TRBV6-6,-,TGTGCCAGCAGTTACCCAGGGGCCAACAATGAGCAGTTCTTC,CASSYPGANNEQFF
TRBJ2-1,-,TRBV28,TRBD2,TGTGCCAGCAGTTTAGCCTCTAGCGGGAGTCAGCGTGAGCAGTTCTTC,CASSLASSGSQREQFF
TRBJ2-2,-,TRBV6-5,-,TGTGCCAGCAGTTACCGGGGCCCGAACACCGGGGAGCTGTTTTTT,CASSYRGPNTGELFF
TRBJ2-1,-,TRBV28,-,TGTGCCAGCAGTTTGGATTTTTACAATGAGCAGTTCTTC,CASSLDFYNEQFF
TRBJ2-5,-,TRBV10-3,TRBD1,TGTGCCATCAAGCGAGGACAGGGCTACCAAGAGACCCAGTACTTC,CAIKRGQGYQETQYF
TRBJ2-1,-,TRBV30,TRBD2,TGTGCCTACACTAAAGCGGGATATTTAGGGTCGGGCTACAATGAGCAGTTCTTC,CAYTKAGYLGSGYNEQFF
TRBJ2-1,-,TRBV2,TRBD2,TGTGCCAGCAGTGATCCCTCGGGGACTAGAAGTGAGCAGTTCTTC,CASSDPSGTRSEQFF
TRBJ2-1,-,TRBV7-2,TRBD1,TGTGCCAGCAGCTTCGGACAGGGCCGTTTCGGTCAGTTCTTC,CASSFGQGRFGQFF
TRBJ2-1,-,TRBV7-9,TRBD2,TGTGCCAGCAGCTTAAAGGCTAGCGGGCTGTCGAGCTCCTACAATGAGCAGTTCTTC,CASSLKASGLSSSYNEQFF
TRBJ2-3,-,TRBV9,-,TGTGCCAGCAGCGTCGGGCACTTCGGCACAGATACGCAGTATTTT,CASSVGHFGTDTQYF
TRBJ1-4,few,TRBV28,TRBD1,TGTGCCAGCAGTAGAACAGGGGCAACTAATGAAAAACTGTTTTTT,CASSRTGATNEKLFF
TRBJ2-7,-,TRBV18,TRBD2,TGTGCCAGCTCACCGAATGGCGGGGGGGGCTACGAGCAGTACTTC,CASSPNGGGGYEQYF
TRBJ2-7,-,TRBV29-1,TRBD1,TGCAGCGTTCAGGGACAGACCTACGAGCAGTACTTC,CSVQGQTYEQYF
TRBJ2-5,-,TRBV28,-,TGTGCCAGCAGTTTGCGGACCGAACTCGGGGAGACCCAGTACTTC,CASSLRTELGETQYF
TRBJ2-1,-,TRBV7-2,TRBD1,TGTGCCAGCAGCCAGACCGGGACAGGGTTCTACAATGAGCAGTTCTTC,CASSQTGTGFYNEQFF
TRBJ2-1,-,TRBV29-1,-,TGCAGCCCAAGGACAGCGACCTCCTACAATGAGCAGTTCTTC,CSPRTATSYNEQFF
TRBJ1-3,-,TRBV2,TRBD1,TGTGCCAGCAGGGACCGACAGGGTGGAAACACCATATATTTT,CASRDRQGGNTIYF
TRBJ2-2,-,TRBV9,TRBD1,TGTGCCAGCAGCGTTACAGGGGGGAACACCGGGGAGCTGTTTTTT,CASSVTGGNTGELFF
TRBJ2-1,-,TRBV19,-,TGTGCCAGTAGTATTGGTCTTCTGTACAATGAGCAGTTCTTC,CASSIGLLYNEQFF
TRBJ2-1,-,TRBV5-1,-,TGCGCCAGCAGCTTTTTGAGCTCCTACAATGAGCAGTTCTTC,CASSFLSSYNEQFF
TRBJ1-1,-,TRBV2,-,TGTGCCAGCAGGATACAGGGCTGGGGCACTGAAGCTTTCTTT,CASRIQGWGTEAFF
TRBJ2-1,-,TRBV7-8,-,TGTGCCAGCGGCGGGGTGGTTTCCTACAATGAGCAGTTCTTC,CASGGVVSYNEQFF
TRBJ2-1,once,TRBV18,-,TGTGCCAGCTCACCCCTGACACCTTCCTACAATGAGCAGTTCTTC,CASSPLTPSYNEQFF
TRBJ2-2,few,TRBV11-1,-,TGTGCCAGCAGCCCTAGAGTTCCCTCCGGGGAGCTGTTTTTT,CASSPRVPSGELFF
TRBJ2-1,once,TRBV5-1,TRBD2,TGCGCCAGCAGCGGTGTAGCGGGGGTCAATGAGCAGTTCTTC,CASSGVAGVNEQFF